The subject of this entry is one T cell receptor beta chain. The data belong to a study of control samples from healthy donors and cancer patients. Clones were read by immunoSEQ multiplex PCR, and TCRdb kept only the in-frame ones, dropping some. This sample has 75,000 to 95,000 clones, with roughly 80% found just once. This clonotype was sampled from a man between 65 and 85 years old with lung cancer. Sequencing input: PBMCs.

DNA for the CDR3: TGTGCCAGCAGGGTAACACAGGGCAACTATGGCTACACCTTC. Protein: CASRVTQGNYGYTF. This chain connects TRBV27 to TRBJ1-2; TRBD1 might be the D (6 bases). Germline values: CDR1 MNHEY, CDR2 SMNVEV (reference sequence). The germline V and J ends were trimmed by 6 bases and 2 bases, with 13 bases remaining between them. This CDR3 is built from 14 residues.